The next 10 T cell receptor beta chains were all read from a single sample in a study of T-cell reconstitution after alpha-beta-depleted transplantation in children. TCRbeta library construction was performed incorporating unique molecular identifiers. TCRdb ran MiXCR on the PCR reads and lists one entry per CDR3 protein. The sample lists tens of thousands of distinct CDR3 sequences, about a sixth occurring once. The sequencing here drew on PBMCs, mostly from graft donor cells, taken 360 days after TCRalphabeta/CD19-depleted stem cell transplant. These receptors all stem from a male patient between 2 and 10 years old who had a stem cell transplant for acute lymphoblastic leukemia, so the T cells may come from the graft donor.

This clonotype was recorded a few times. The chain joins TRBV2 to TRBJ2-7, with 7 bases fitting TRBD1. V trimming: 5 bases; J trimming: 3 bases; junction bases outside the gene matches: 16. Germline V gene data show CDR1 as SNHLY and CDR2 as FYNNEI. This CDR3 region has 17 residues. CDR3 residues: CASSLYSTGNFYYEQYF. In nucleotides, the CDR3 is TGTGCCAGCAGTCTATACTCGACAGGGAACTTTTACTACGAGCAGTACTTC.

This clonotype was observed at least ten times. The chain is built from TRBV6-5 and TRBJ1-6; tentatively, D is TRBD1 (5 bases). Germline CDR1 is MNHEY and CDR2 is SVGAGI. V was trimmed by 6 bases and J by 14 bases, leaving 14 bases between them. This CDR3 contains 12 residues. The CDR3 nucleotides are TGTGCCAGCAGCCCCGGGACCGGGGCCCTCCACTTT. It yields the protein CASSPGTGALHF.

This rearrangement joins TRBV12-3 or TRBV12-4 to TRBJ2-2, with D perhaps matching TRBD1 (6 bases). Between the trimmed V and J ends, which lost 4 bases and 5 bases, there was a span of 11 bases. The CDR3 runs to 14 residues. This CDR3 is CASSSRGGTGELFF. The CDR3 DNA is TGTGCCAGCAGTTCCAGGGGTGGGACCGGGGAGCTGTTTTTT.

The chain recombines TRBV4-1 with TRBJ2-1; D ambiguous. V lost 1 base, J lost 6 bases, and 16 bases lay in between. Germline assignment: CDR1 MGHRA and CDR2 YSYEKL. The CDR3 covers 16 residues. CDR3 DNA sequence: TGCGCCAGCAGCCAAGGAGGCAAAAGGGTGGGCAATGAGCAGTTCTTC. It yields the protein CASSQGGKRVGNEQFF.

This clonotype was seen ten or more times. V gene TRBV7-9 combines with J gene TRBJ1-1; the D is unclear. Per the germline V gene, CDR1 is SEHNR and CDR2 is FQNEAQ (reference sequence). The CDR3 sequence is 14 residues long. The ends were cut back, 2 bases at V and 8 bases at J, with 15 bases in the middle. CDR3 region: CASSLKAGSQEAFF. CDR3 in DNA: TGTGCCAGCAGCTTAAAAGCCGGGTCCCAAGAAGCTTTCTTT.

This clonotype was seen at least ten times. The chain recombines TRBV7-8 with TRBJ1-1; 8 bases are a match to TRBD1. Trimming took 5 bases from V and 0 from J; bases not matched to a gene: 8. CDR1 and CDR2 (germline): SGHVS, FQNEAQ. The CDR3 loop spans 16 amino acids. CDR3 region: CASSGRQGRLNTEAFF. Written as DNA, the CDR3 is TGTGCCAGCAGCGGTCGACAGGGGCGACTGAACACTGAAGCTTTCTTT.

A few counts support this clonotype. This CDR3 is CASSWTSGSLHEQFF. CDR3 DNA: TGTGCCAGCAGCTGGACTAGCGGGAGTTTGCATGAGCAGTTCTTC. The rearrangement joins TRBV5-6 to TRBJ2-1; TRBD2 matches 13 bases. The CDR3 totals 15 residues. The germline V gene has CDR1 SGHDT and CDR2 YYEEEE. V was pared by 3 bases and J by 8 bases, with 5 bases of the junction left unmatched.

The J gene is TRBJ1-3, the V gene TRBV7-9, with TRBD1 as a possible D gene (5 bases). Germline V CDR1 and CDR2: SEHNR, FQNEAQ (reference sequence). This CDR3 has 15 amino acids. Trimming took 3 bases from V and 2 from J, leaving 11 bases between them. The DNA of the CDR3 is TGTGCCAGCAGCTTTCGGGGGGTAGCTGGAAACACCATATATTTT. Translating gives CASSFRGVAGNTIYF.

The rearrangement joins TRBV15 to TRBJ2-1, with TRBD2 identical over 11 bases. With 3 bases clipped from V and 6 bases from J, the junction kept 4 bases outside the gene matches. The CDR3 totals 15 residues. CDR1 is LNHNV, CDR2 YYDKDF, per germline (reference sequence). DNA for the CDR3: TGTGCCACCAGCAGCCTGGGGACTAGCGGCAATGAGCAGTTCTTC. It specifies CATSSLGTSGNEQFF. Together with reference TRBV15 and TRBJ2-1, the CDR3 gives the full variable domain: DAMVIQNPRYQVTQFGKPVTLSCSQTLNHNVMYWYQQKSSQAPKLLFHYYDKDFNNEADTPDNFQSRRPNTSFCFLDIRSPGLGDTAMYLCATSSLGTSGNEQFFGPGTRLTVL.

This clonotype was observed at least ten times. The chain employs TRBV13 and TRBJ2-1; no reliable D call. The germline CDR1 and CDR2 sequences are PRHDT and FYEKMQ (reference sequence). Between the trimmed V and J ends, which lost 2 bases and 0 bases, there was a span of 11 bases. The CDR3 has 16 amino acids. The CDR3 spells CASSLYSGPSYNEQFF. The CDR3 bases are TGTGCCAGCAGCTTATATTCCGGGCCCTCCTACAATGAGCAGTTCTTC.